This T cell receptor beta chain was found in a study of cytomegalovirus exposure and HLA in healthy donors. Study in general: The 550 to 800 first-cohort repertoires and the 120 or so validation repertoires shared the same platform, a later analysis reported.

From the 120-subject validation cohort, which was separate from the approximately 670-subject first cohort, the donors were drawn. Clones were sequenced by immunoSEQ multiplex PCR, and TCRdb holds only the in-frame ones, with some missing. The repertoire includes approximately 280,000 clones, about 86% of them detected once, and 0.9% to 1.1% sits in the top ten. A word on this clone: The target antigen is unknown.

Whole-study findings and limits: Reportedly, diagnosis of cytomegalovirus status by the classifier showed high specificity and sensitivity.

Losses at the gene ends were 5 bases for V and 5 bases for J; bases not matched to a gene: 2. The V gene's germline CDR1 is ENHRY and CDR2 SYGVKD. This CDR3 has 13 residues. The chain joins TRBV10-3 to TRBJ1-1; 10 bases fit TRBD1. The TCR comes from a woman under 30 in good health and CMV-seronegative. The sample consisted of PBMCs. CDR3 region: CAISRQGATEAFF. The CDR3 bases are TGTGCCATCAGTCGACAGGGGGCGACTGAAGCTTTCTTT.